The 13 T cell receptor beta chains reported below all come from one sample, sequenced in a study of blood T cell repertoires in COVID-19. The protocol was immunoSEQ multiplex PCR, while the TCRdb copy is restricted to in-frame clones and leaves out a portion. Found here are 330,000 or so clones, around 87% of them singletons; the top ten hold around 1.9%. Specimen: PBMCs or T cells enriched from blood (not recorded which). Every receptor here comes from a man between 40 and 49 years old in a cohort exposed to, infected with or recovered from COVID-19 (not recorded which).

This clone showed up just once. V usage is TRBV5-5 and J usage is TRBJ1-3, with a possible D match to TRBD1 (6 bases). Germline assignment: CDR1 SGHKS and CDR2 YYEKEE (reference sequence). Trimming shortened V by 0 bases and J by 3 bases, and 10 bases separated the two germline ends. This CDR3 is 15 amino acids long. The CDR3 nucleotides are TGTGCCAGCAGCTTGGATATAGGGGGTGGAAACACCATATATTTT. Encoded protein: CASSLDIGGGNTIYF.

V is TRBV7-2 and J is TRBJ2-4; tentative D call: TRBD1 (6 bases). V was clipped by 6 bases and J by 13 bases, with 16 bases between them. Germline CDR1 reads SGHTA; CDR2 reads FQGNSA. This CDR3 has 12 amino acids. CDR3 amino acids: CASSFHRELQYF. CDR3 sequence (DNA): TGTGCCAGCAGTTTTCACAGGGAGCTCCAGTACTTC.

The chain employs TRBV6-5 and TRBJ1-6; TRBD1 aligns across 9 bases. Germline V gene sequence: CDR1 MNHEY, CDR2 SVGAGI. The CDR3 is 15 amino acids. V lost 5 bases, J lost 9 bases, and 8 bases stayed unmatched. CDR3 nucleotide sequence: TGTGCCAGCAGTCGCTACGGGGGACAGGGTTCACCCCTCCACTTT. The encoded protein is CASSRYGGQGSPLHF.

The rearrangement joins TRBV3-1 (or the pseudogene TRBV3-2) to TRBJ2-7, with 9 bases lining up with TRBD1. V trimming: 1 base; J trimming: 3 bases; junction bases outside the gene matches: 7. This CDR3 is built from 16 residues. The germline gives CDR1 LGHDT, CDR2 YNNKEL (reference sequence). The CDR3 DNA reads as TGTGCCAGCAGCCAAGGGCTCGGGACAGGGTTCTACGAGCAGTACTTC. Protein: CASSQGLGTGFYEQYF.

The chain links TRBV28 to TRBJ2-5; D is perhaps TRBD2 (6 bases). The CDR3 is 13 amino acids. The V gene's germline CDR1 is MDHEN and CDR2 SYDVKM. The V gene lost 2 bases and the J gene lost 5 bases, with 9 bases spanning the gap. CDR3 amino acids: CASSLESGETQYF. In DNA, the CDR3 is TGTGCCAGCAGTTTAGAAAGCGGGGAGACCCAGTACTTC.

V gene TRBV4-2 combines with J gene TRBJ2-1, with 8 bases lining up with TRBD2. The germline CDR1 and CDR2 sequences are LGHNA and YNFKEQ. The length of the CDR3 is 20 residues. V lost 4 bases to trimming and J lost 0 bases; unmatched junction nucleotides: 17. CDR3 coding DNA: TGTGCCAGCAGCCCCCGTCCCGGTAGCGGGATAGTGCGCTCCTACAATGAGCAGTTCTTC. Its translation: CASSPRPGSGIVRSYNEQFF.

The chain joins TRBV3-1 (or the pseudogene TRBV3-2) to TRBJ2-1; TRBD2 agrees at 10 bases. Germline V gene lookup returns CDR1 LGHDT and CDR2 YNNKEL (reference sequence). V trimming: 3 bases; J trimming: 6 bases; junction bases outside the gene matches: 11. The CDR3 sequence is 17 residues long. In DNA, the CDR3 is TGTGCCAGCAGCCAGAACCAGGTGGGACTAGCGACCAATGAGCAGTTCTTC. Encoded protein: CASSQNQVGLATNEQFF.

The chain couples TRBV2 to TRBJ2-5; D possibly corresponds to TRBD1 (6 bases). Germline assignment: CDR1 SNHLY and CDR2 FYNNEI. The CDR3 covers 16 residues. Deletions cut 3 bases from V and 1 base from J, with 15 bases between. CDR3 in DNA: TGTGCCAGCAGTGAGCCCCTGACAGGTCCCCAAGAGACCCAGTACTTC. This codes for CASSEPLTGPQETQYF.

In DNA form, the CDR3 reads TGTGCCAGCAGCTTAGGGGGCGCAGGGGAAGGCTACGAGCAGTACTTC. Translated, it gives CASSLGGAGEGYEQYF. V and J are TRBV7-9 and TRBJ2-7; TRBD1 is a possible D gene (6 bases). Trimming stripped 1 base from V and 3 bases from J, with 16 bases between. The CDR3 sequence is 16 residues long. The germline CDR1 and CDR2 sequences are SEHNR and FQNEAQ (reference sequence). The full variable domain, in which reference TRBV7-9 and TRBJ2-7 provide the parts outside the CDR3, is DTGVSQNPRHKITKRGQNVTFRCDPISEHNRLYWYRQTLGQGPEFLTYFQNEAQLEKSRLLSDRFSAERPKGSFSTLEIQRTEQGDSAMYLCASSLGGAGEGYEQYFGPGTRLTVT.

The chain links TRBV7-8 to TRBJ2-7; unclear D gene. The CDR3 spans 13 residues. CDR1 is SGHVS and CDR2 is FQNEAQ in the germline V gene. Trimming took off 4 bases at V and 4 bases at J, with 11 bases between the two ends. Here the CDR3 reads CASSSDGRYEQYF. The CDR3, as DNA: TGTGCCAGCAGCTCCGATGGTCGGTACGAGCAGTACTTC.

This chain connects TRBV28 to TRBJ2-2; possible D gene TRBD1, 6 bases. V lost 2 bases and J lost 5, with 15 bases in between. Germline V gives CDR1 MDHEN, CDR2 SYDVKM. The CDR3 runs to 16 residues. CDR3 sequence: CASSLGRGAGTGELFF. Here the CDR3 DNA reads TGTGCCAGCAGTTTAGGCAGGGGCGCGGGTACCGGGGAGCTGTTTTTT. Together with reference TRBV28 and TRBJ2-2, the CDR3 gives the full variable domain: DVKVTQSSRYLVKRTGEKVFLECVQDMDHENMFWYRQDPGLGLRLIYFSYDVKMKEKGDIPEGYSVSREKKERFSLILESASTNQTSMYLCASSLGRGAGTGELFFGEGSRLTVL.

This rearrangement joins TRBV24-1 to TRBJ2-2; 8 nucleotides align to TRBD2. CDR1 KGHDR and CDR2 SFDVKD come from the germline V gene. V lost 7 bases, J lost 0 bases, and 9 bases stayed unmatched. The CDR3 loop spans 17 amino acids. The CDR3 coding sequence is TGTGCCACCAGCCTGACTAGCGCAGCAACGAACACCGGGGAGCTGTTTTTT. Residues: CATSLTSAATNTGELFF.

This chain links TRBV19 with TRBJ2-7; 12 nucleotides line up with TRBD2. Germline V CDR1 and CDR2: LNHDA, SQIVND (reference sequence). The CDR3 has 16 residues. With 4 bases clipped from V and 2 bases from J, the junction kept 6 bases outside the gene matches. CDR3 nucleotide sequence: TGTGCCAGTAGTAGCCCGGGACTAGCGGGTACCTACGAGCAGTACTTC. Translation gives CASSSPGLAGTYEQYF.